Listed here are 9 T cell receptor beta chains from one sample, sequenced in a study of T cell responses to AZD1222 COVID-19 vaccine. Profiling relied on immunoSEQ multiplex PCR, and the TCRdb table lists in-frame clones only, not all of them. This sample yields tens of thousands of clones, of which 86% are seen a single time; about 7.1% belongs to the top ten. The starting material was peripheral blood, obtained 28 days after the second AZD1222 dose. These receptors all stem from an adult who received the AZD1222 COVID-19 vaccine.

The rearrangement joins TRBV6-2 or TRBV6-3 to TRBJ1-6; TRBD1 matches at 12 bases. The J segment lost 10 bases and the V segment lost 4 bases, leaving 5 bases of the junction unmatched. Germline V gene data show CDR1 as MNHEY and CDR2 as SVGEGT. CDR3 length equals 15 residues. DNA for the CDR3: TGTGCCAGCAGTTCTCCGGGACAGGGGGCCTCACCCCTCCACTTT. Translated: CASSSPGQGASPLHF.

The rearrangement joins TRBV6-5 to TRBJ1-3; no firm D call. CDR1 MNHEY and CDR2 SVGAGI come from the germline V gene. Trimming pared 8 bases from V and 4 bases from J, leaving 15 bases between. The CDR3 totals 14 residues. The DNA for the CDR3 is TGTGCCAGCCATGTAGGAGGGAACGGAAACACCATATATTTT. This encodes CASHVGGNGNTIYF.

The chain carries TRBV7-2 and TRBJ1-2; 7 bases line up with TRBD1. This CDR3 contains 14 residues. The germline CDR1 and CDR2 sequences are SGHTA and FQGNSA. The J segment lost 4 bases and the V segment lost 4 bases, leaving 6 bases of the junction unmatched. The CDR3 DNA sequence: TGTGCCAGCAGCTCCCCGGGACAGACCTATGGCTACACCTTC. Residues: CASSSPGQTYGYTF.

V gene TRBV7-8 combines with J gene TRBJ2-1; TRBD2 agrees at 9 bases. Germline lookup yields CDR1 SGHVS and CDR2 FQNEAQ. J lost 3 bases, V lost 6 bases, and 6 bases had no gene match. CDR3 length equals 15 residues. In DNA form, the CDR3 reads TGTGCCAGCAGTAAAGCGGGAGGACACTACAATGAGCAGTTCTTC. It encodes CASSKAGGHYNEQFF.

The chain carries TRBV27 and TRBJ2-4, with D unclear. Trimming took 6 bases from V and 6 from J, leaving 6 bases between them. Germline V gene data show CDR1 as MNHEY and CDR2 as SMNVEV (reference sequence). The CDR3 is 11 residues long. CDR3 loop: CASRLGNIQYF. DNA of the CDR3: TGTGCCAGCAGGCTAGGAAACATTCAGTACTTC.

The chain joins TRBV27 to TRBJ2-3, with D perhaps assigned TRBD1 or TRBD2 (5 bases each). The V end was cut by 6 bases, the J end by 6 bases, with 13 bases between. The CDR3 loop spans 13 amino acids. The germline gives CDR1 MNHEY, CDR2 SMNVEV (reference sequence). CDR3 sequence: CASRLRGEDTQYF. The CDR3 nucleotides are TGTGCCAGCAGACTCAGAGGGGAGGATACGCAGTATTTT.

The J gene is TRBJ1-3, the V gene TRBV3-1 (or the pseudogene TRBV3-2), with D perhaps matching TRBD1 (6 bases). Germline V gives CDR1 LGHDT, CDR2 YNNKEL (reference sequence). This CDR3 has 15 residues. Deletions cut 4 bases from V and 3 bases from J, with 13 bases between. The CDR3 region is CASSRQGSIGNTIYF. CDR3 nucleotide sequence: TGTGCCAGCAGCCGTCAGGGGAGTATTGGAAACACCATATATTTT.

This chain joins TRBV6-5 and TRBJ1-5, with 7 bases lining up with TRBD1. The ends lost 0 bases at V and 4 bases at J; junction bases unmatched: 6. Germline lookup yields CDR1 MNHEY and CDR2 SVGAGI. The CDR3 has 16 amino acids. The CDR3 coding sequence is TGTGCCAGCAGTTACTCAAGACAGGGCCTAAATCAGCCCCAGCATTTT. It encodes CASSYSRQGLNQPQHF.

This chain uses TRBV9 with TRBJ2-3; 7 nucleotides agree with TRBD2. In germline, CDR1 is SGDLS, CDR2 YYNGEE. This CDR3 has 16 amino acids. V shed 4 bases, J shed 1 base, and the junction held 9 bases outside the gene matches. Here the CDR3 reads CASSPQAGEGTDTQYF. In nucleotides, the CDR3 is TGTGCCAGCAGCCCCCAGGCGGGGGAAGGCACAGATACGCAGTATTTT.